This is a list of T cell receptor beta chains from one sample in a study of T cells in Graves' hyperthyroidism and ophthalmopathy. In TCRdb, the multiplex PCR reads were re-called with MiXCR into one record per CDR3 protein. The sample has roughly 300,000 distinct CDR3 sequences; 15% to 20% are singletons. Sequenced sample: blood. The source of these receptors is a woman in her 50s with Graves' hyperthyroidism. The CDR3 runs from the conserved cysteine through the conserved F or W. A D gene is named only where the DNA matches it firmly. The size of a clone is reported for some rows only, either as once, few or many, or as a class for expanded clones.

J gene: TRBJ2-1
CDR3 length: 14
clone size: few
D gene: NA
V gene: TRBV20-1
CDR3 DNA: TGCAGTGCTAGAGGTGATGGGGAGGAGAATGAGCAGTTCTTC
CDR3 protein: CSARGDGEENEQFF

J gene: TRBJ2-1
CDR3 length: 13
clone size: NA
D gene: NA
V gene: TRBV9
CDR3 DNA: TGTGCCAGCAGCGACGACCCAGACAATGAGCAGTTCTTC
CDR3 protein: CASSDDPDNEQFF

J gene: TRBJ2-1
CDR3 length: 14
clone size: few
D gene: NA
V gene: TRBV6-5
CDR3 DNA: TGTGCCAGCAGTTACTCAAGGACTCACTATGACTCGTTCTTC
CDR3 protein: CASSYSRTHYDSFF

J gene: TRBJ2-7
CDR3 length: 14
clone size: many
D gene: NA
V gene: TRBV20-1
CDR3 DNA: TGCAGTGCTAGAGACCTATATTCCTCCTACGAGCAGTACTTC
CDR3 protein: CSARDLYSSYEQYF

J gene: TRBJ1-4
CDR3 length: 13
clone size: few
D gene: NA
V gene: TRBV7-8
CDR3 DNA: TGTGCCAGCAGCTTAGCTGGGCCAAAGGGACTGTTTTTT
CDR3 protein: CASSLAGPKGLFF

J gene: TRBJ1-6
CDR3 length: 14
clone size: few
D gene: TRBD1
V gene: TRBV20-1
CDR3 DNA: TGCAGTGCTAGCCCCACAGGGGGGAATTCACCCCTCCACTTT
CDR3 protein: CSASPTGGNSPLHF

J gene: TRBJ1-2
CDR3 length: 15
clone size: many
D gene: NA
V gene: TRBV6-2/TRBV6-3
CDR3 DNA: TGTGCCAGCAGTCCCGGTCGACAGCTAAACTATGGCTACACCTTC
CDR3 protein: CASSPGRQLNYGYTF

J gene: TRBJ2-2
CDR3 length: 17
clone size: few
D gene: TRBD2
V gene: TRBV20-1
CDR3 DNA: TGCAGTGTCGCAAGTTCTAGGACTAGCGGGAATACCGGGGAGCTGTTTTTT
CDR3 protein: CSVASSRTSGNTGELFF

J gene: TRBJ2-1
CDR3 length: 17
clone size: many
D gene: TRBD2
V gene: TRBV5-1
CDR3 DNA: TGCGCCAGCAGCTTGGGTGGCGGGAGGGCCTTAGTGGATGAGCAGTTCTTC
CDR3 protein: CASSLGGGRALVDEQFF

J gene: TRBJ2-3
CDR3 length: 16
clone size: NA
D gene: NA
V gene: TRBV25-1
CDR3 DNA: TGTGCCAGCAGTGACAGCCTCCCGTACTACACAGATACGCAGTATTTT
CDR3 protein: CASSDSLPYYTDTQYF

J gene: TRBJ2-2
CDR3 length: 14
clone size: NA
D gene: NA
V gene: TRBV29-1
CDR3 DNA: TGCAGCGCAACCGGGACGATGAACACCGGGGAGCTGTTTTTT
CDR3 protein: CSATGTMNTGELFF

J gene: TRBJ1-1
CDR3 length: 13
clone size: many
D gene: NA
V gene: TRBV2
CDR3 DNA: TGTGCCAGCAGTGTTTCCCAGAACACTGAAGCTTTCTTT
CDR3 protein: CASSVSQNTEAFF

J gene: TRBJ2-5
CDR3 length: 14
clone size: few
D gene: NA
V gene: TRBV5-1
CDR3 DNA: TGCGCCAGCAGCTTGTTAGGGTCTGGAGAGACCCAGTACTTC
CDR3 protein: CASSLLGSGETQYF

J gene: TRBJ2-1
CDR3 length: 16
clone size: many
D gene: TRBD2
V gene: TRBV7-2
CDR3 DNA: TGTGCCAGCAGCTTAGTGACTAGCGGGGGGGTTGATGAGCAGTTCTTC
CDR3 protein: CASSLVTSGGVDEQFF

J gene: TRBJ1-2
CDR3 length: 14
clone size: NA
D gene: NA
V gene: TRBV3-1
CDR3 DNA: TGTGCCAGCAGCCACCGGACCGAAGTCTATGGCTACACCTTC
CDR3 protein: CASSHRTEVYGYTF

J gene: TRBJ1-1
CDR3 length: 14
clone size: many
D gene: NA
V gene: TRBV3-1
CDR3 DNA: TGTGCCAGCAGCCGGGGTGGGGGGCGTACTGAAGCTTTCTTT
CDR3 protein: CASSRGGGRTEAFF